The 30 T cell receptor beta chains presented below share a single source sample, sequenced in a study of T cells in Graves' hyperthyroidism and ophthalmopathy (dated by TCRdb to the late 2010s). Libraries came from multiplex PCR. TCRdb shows the sequencer as Illumina HiSeq 2000. Amplification of TCR beta CDR3 regions was carried out from RNA transcripts. The TCR CDR3 was subjected to a first round of RT-PCR using the HTBI primer set and the Qiagen OneStep RT-PCR kit. TCRdb trimmed the raw reads at Q25, called clones with MiXCR and kept productive beta chains. Rows are combined by CDR3 protein, so each entry shows the most common genes and DNA. The sample includes about 610,000 distinct CDR3 sequences, with roughly 15% observed a single time. The top ten clones comprise about 4% of the sample. Sequenced input: blood. The receptors originated from a woman between 35 and 50 years old with Graves' ophthalmopathy.

This clonotype showed up many times. This chain links TRBV7-2 with TRBJ1-5; D not certain. The CDR3 contains 15 residues. Between the trimmed V and J ends, which lost 5 bases and 3 bases, there was a span of 14 bases. Germline lookup yields CDR1 SGHTA and CDR2 FQGNSA. The CDR3, as DNA: TGTGCCAGCAGCCCAGGCCTCCTAGACAATCAGCCCCAGCATTTT. Translating gives CASSPGLLDNQPQHF.

This clonotype showed up many times. CDR3 in amino acids: CASRPEGAGVSEQYF. The CDR3 DNA sequence: TGTGCCAGTAGACCCGAGGGAGCGGGAGTCTCCGAGCAGTACTTC. This chain connects TRBV19 to TRBJ2-7; 8 positions match TRBD2. The CDR3 has 15 residues. Germline CDR1 and CDR2: LNHDA and SQIVND (reference sequence). V was clipped by 6 bases and J by 6 bases; unmatched bases: 13.

In its sample, this clonotype was seen many times. This sequence joins TRBV30 and TRBJ2-1; possibly TRBD1 for D (5 bases). The germline V and J ends were trimmed by 0 bases and 6 bases, with 12 bases remaining between them. CDR1 and CDR2 (germline): GTSNPN, SVGIG (reference sequence). The CDR3 has 14 residues. CDR3 nucleotide sequence: TGTGCCTGGAGTGTAAGGGGCTGGCTCAATGAGCAGTTCTTC. Protein product: CAWSVRGWLNEQFF.

This clonotype was found many times. The chain combines TRBV6-2 or TRBV6-3 with TRBJ2-7; TRBD1 agrees at 8 bases. V gave up 11 bases and J gave up 4 bases; unmatched junction bases: 7. The CDR3 loop spans 12 amino acids. Per the germline V gene, CDR1 is MNHEY and CDR2 is SVGEGT. The CDR3 region has the DNA TGTGCCCTAGGACAGGGTGGATACGAGCAGTACTTC. Its protein is CALGQGGYEQYF.

The table lists this clonotype with a few counts. This sequence joins TRBV20-1 and TRBJ2-1; D remains unclear. This CDR3 has 15 amino acids. The V end lost 5 bases, the J end lost 2 bases, and 16 bases lay between the germline ends. Looked up from germline, CDR1 is DFQATT and CDR2 is SNEGSKA (reference sequence). The CDR3 region has the DNA TGCAGTGCTCACCCGGTAAGGCAGACCTACAATGAGCAGTTCTTC. Translation gives CSAHPVRQTYNEQFF.

A few counts support this clonotype. The chain has TRBV30 and TRBJ1-5; D unresolved. CDR1 is GTSNPN, CDR2 SVGIG, per germline (reference sequence). CDR3 length equals 14 residues. The ends were cut back, 3 bases at V and 4 bases at J, with 13 bases in the middle. CDR3 nucleotides: TGTGCCTGGAGCGGTGGCAGATTTAATCAGCCCCAGCATTTT. Residues: CAWSGGRFNQPQHF. Full variable domain (missing parts from reference TRBV30 and TRBJ1-5): SQTIHQWPATLVQPVGSPLSLECTVEGTSNPNLYWYRQAAGRGLQLLFYSVGIGQISSEVPQNLSASRPQDRQFILSSKKLLLSDSGFYLCAWSGGRFNQPQHFGDGTRLSIL.

This clonotype was counted ten times or more. CDR3 nucleotides: TGTGCCAGCAGCCCGACAGTTTCCTACGAGCAGTACTTC. Translation gives CASSPTVSYEQYF. The chain recombines TRBV5-8 with TRBJ2-7, with a tentative D call TRBD1 (5 bases). The CDR3 is 13 amino acids. CDR1 SGHTS and CDR2 YDEGEE come from the germline V gene. V shed 4 bases and J shed 1 base, with 9 bases lying between them. Based on the CDR3 plus reference TRBV5-8 and TRBJ2-7, the full variable domain is EAGVTQSPTHLIKTRGQQATLRCSPISGHTSVYWYQQALGLGLQFLLWYDEGEERNRGNFPPRFSGRQFPNYSSELNVNALELEDSALYLCASSPTVSYEQYFGPGTRLTVT.

This clonotype was counted ten times or more. The J gene is TRBJ2-5, the V gene TRBV10-3; D is ambiguous. CDR3 size: 12 residues. CDR1 and CDR2 from the germline V gene are ENHRY and SYGVKD. V lost 3 bases, J lost 1 base, and 3 bases lay in between. Here the CDR3 DNA reads TGTGCCATCAGTGAAACCCAAGAGACCCAGTACTTC. This sequence encodes CAISETQETQYF.

This clonotype has a count of ten or more. V is TRBV5-8 and J is TRBJ2-5; 7 positions agree with TRBD1. In germline, CDR1 is SGHTS, CDR2 YDEGEE. With V trimmed by 2 bases and J by 0 bases, 7 bases remained unmatched. This CDR3 spans 16 amino acids. In DNA, the CDR3 is TGTGCCAGCAGCTTTCCGGGACAGTGGTACCAAGAGACCCAGTACTTC. It yields the protein CASSFPGQWYQETQYF. The full variable domain, with the rest looked up from reference TRBV5-8 and TRBJ2-5, is EAGVTQSPTHLIKTRGQQATLRCSPISGHTSVYWYQQALGLGLQFLLWYDEGEERNRGNFPPRFSGRQFPNYSSELNVNALELEDSALYLCASSFPGQWYQETQYFGPGTRLLVL.

This clonotype was counted between two and nine times. The rearrangement uses TRBV9 and TRBJ2-7, with unresolved D. Trimming took 4 bases from V and 3 from J, leaving 17 bases between them. CDR1 SGDLS and CDR2 YYNGEE come from the germline V gene. The CDR3 has 15 amino acids. CDR3 sequence (DNA): TGTGCCAGCAGCCAGGAAGCCATCGTAGGCTACGAGCAGTACTTC. Residues: CASSQEAIVGYEQYF.

This clonotype was seen ten or more times. CDR3 DNA: TGTGCCTGGAGCCTCCGGGGGTTTTTTGGGGCCAACGTCCTGACTTTC. Its translation: CAWSLRGFFGANVLTF. V gene TRBV30 combines with J gene TRBJ2-6; D may be TRBD2 (6 bases). The V and J ends lost 3 bases and 3 bases respectively, with 15 bases between them. Germline V gene sequence: CDR1 GTSNPN, CDR2 SVGIG (reference sequence). This CDR3 spans 16 amino acids. Combining the CDR3 with reference TRBV30 and TRBJ2-6 gives the whole variable domain SQTIHQWPATLVQPVGSPLSLECTVEGTSNPNLYWYRQAAGRGLQLLFYSVGIGQISSEVPQNLSASRPQDRQFILSSKKLLLSDSGFYLCAWSLRGFFGANVLTFGAGSRLTVL.

This clonotype was recorded many times. V is TRBV29-1 and J is TRBJ2-7, with TRBD2 as a possible D gene (5 bases). Trimming stripped 5 bases from V and 2 bases from J, with 13 bases between. This CDR3 has 13 amino acids. Germline V gives CDR1 SQVTM, CDR2 ANQGSEA. The CDR3 sequence: CSVLGAATYEQYF. The DNA for the CDR3 is TGCAGCGTTCTCGGAGCGGCAACCTACGAGCAGTACTTC.

The rearrangement links TRBV28 to TRBJ2-4, with D possibly being TRBD1 (8 bases). Germline-derived CDR1 and CDR2 are MDHEN and SYDVKM. The V gene lost 6 bases and the J gene lost 0 bases, with 21 bases spanning the gap. The CDR3 covers 18 residues. DNA of the CDR3: TGTGCCAGCAGCTTTAAGACAGGGGAGGGATTAGCCAAAAACATTCAGTACTTC. Translating it yields CASSFKTGEGLAKNIQYF.

CDR3 loop: CASSQVEREAYEQYF. Written as DNA, the CDR3 is TGTGCCAGCAGCCAAGTTGAGCGGGAGGCCTACGAGCAGTACTTC. The chain couples TRBV4-2 to TRBJ2-7; 9 bases agree with TRBD2. Germline assignment: CDR1 LGHNA and CDR2 YNFKEQ. The CDR3 extends over 15 amino acids. V lost 1 base and J lost 2; bases outside the gene matches: 3.

This clonotype has ten or more counts. This chain uses TRBV30 with TRBJ1-1; TRBD1 might be the D (6 bases). This CDR3 contains 13 residues. Germline CDR1 reads GTSNPN; CDR2 reads SVGIG (reference sequence). V shed 4 bases and J shed 2 bases, with 11 bases lying between them. Here the CDR3 reads CAWIGTPNTEAFF. The DNA for the CDR3 is TGTGCCTGGATCGGGACACCCAACACTGAAGCTTTCTTT.

The V gene is TRBV3-1, the J gene TRBJ2-7; 8 bases agree with TRBD2. V gave up 4 bases and J gave up 6 bases; unmatched junction bases: 8. The CDR3 has 14 residues. CDR1 and CDR2 (germline): LGHDT, YNNKEL (reference sequence). This chain's CDR3 is CASSPTGRGGEQYF. The CDR3 bases are TGTGCCAGCAGCCCCACAGGACGGGGGGGCGAGCAGTACTTC.

This clonotype was detected many times. The chain has TRBV28 and TRBJ2-5; D ambiguous. CDR1 is MDHEN and CDR2 is SYDVKM in the germline V gene. V was cut by 7 bases and J by 5 bases, with 14 bases left in between. The CDR3 is 13 amino acids. Here the CDR3 DNA reads TGTGCCAGCAATCTTGTGTCCGGTGAGACCCAGTACTTC. Its protein product is CASNLVSGETQYF.

This clonotype was seen ten or more times. The gene calls are TRBV7-9 and TRBJ2-5, with D possibly being TRBD1 (6 bases). The CDR3 spans 15 residues. V dropped 3 bases and J dropped 5 bases, with 16 bases sitting between them. The V gene's germline CDR1 is SEHNR and CDR2 FQNEAQ (reference sequence). The CDR3 reads CASSFGQIAGETQYF. As DNA, the CDR3 is TGTGCCAGCAGCTTCGGACAGATCGCCGGGGAGACCCAGTACTTC. The variable domain in full, with the rest retrieved from reference TRBV7-9 and TRBJ2-5, is DTGVSQNPRHKITKRGQNVTFRCDPISEHNRLYWYRQTLGQGPEFLTYFQNEAQLEKSRLLSDRFSAERPKGSFSTLEIQRTEQGDSAMYLCASSFGQIAGETQYFGPGTRLLVL.

In this sample, this clonotype turned up many times. The rearrangement links TRBV11-3 to TRBJ1-2, with D tentatively TRBD1 (5 bases). Germline-derived CDR1 and CDR2 are SGHNT and YENEEA. V dropped 1 base and J dropped 4 bases, with 10 bases sitting between them. CDR3 size: 14 residues. The CDR3 DNA sequence: TGTGCCAGCAGCTTAGTTAGGGGCCCCTATGGCTACACCTTC. This translates into CASSLVRGPYGYTF.

The CDR3 sequence: CASSPLGYGESYEQYF. The CDR3 DNA reads TGTGCCAGCAGCCCTCTGGGATACGGGGAGTCCTACGAGCAGTACTTC. V usage is TRBV14 and J usage is TRBJ2-7; D is possibly TRBD2 (5 bases). Looked up from germline, CDR1 is SGHDN and CDR2 is FVKESK. CDR3 size: 16 residues. V shed 4 bases and J shed 1 base, with 17 bases lying between them.

With respect to this clonotype: One junction end disagrees with the germline gene, perhaps due to a read error. This chain uses TRBV7-2 with TRBJ2-7; tentative D call: TRBD1 (6 bases). Germline lookup yields CDR1 SGHTA and CDR2 FQGNSA. The CDR3 sequence is 14 residues long. CDR3 in amino acids: CANSLGTGYYEQYF. The CDR3 bases are TGTGCCAACAGCCTGGGCACAGGGTACTACGAGCAGTACTTC. The full variable domain, completed using reference TRBV7-2 and TRBJ2-7, is GAGVSQSPSNKVTEKGKDVELRCDPISGHTALYWYRQSLGQGLEFLIYFQGNSAPDKSGLPSDRFSAERTGGSVSTLTIQRTQQEDSAVYLCANSLGTGYYEQYFGPGTRLTVT.

This clonotype was found a few times. The chain combines TRBV29-1 with TRBJ1-2, with a possible D match to TRBD1 (5 bases). The CDR3 totals 12 residues. The germline V gene encodes CDR1 SQVTM and CDR2 ANQGSEA. Trimming took 6 bases from V and 4 from J, leaving 12 bases between them. The CDR3 loop reads CSVLRGGYGYTF. The CDR3 DNA sequence: TGCAGCGTCCTAAGGGGCGGCTATGGCTACACCTTC.

At least ten counts were recorded for this clonotype. The gene calls are TRBV28 and TRBJ2-5, with D unclear. This CDR3 spans 13 amino acids. V lost 10 bases, J lost 4 bases, and 16 bases lay in between. CDR1 is MDHEN and CDR2 is SYDVKM in the germline V gene. The CDR3 is CAIRSQAPETQYF. CDR3 sequence (DNA): TGTGCCATCAGAAGTCAGGCCCCAGAGACCCAGTACTTC.

This clonotype was counted many times. This rearrangement joins TRBV11-3 to TRBJ2-7; D is uncertain. Germline V CDR1 and CDR2: SGHNT, YENEEA. Between the trimmed V and J ends, which lost 0 bases and 5 bases, there was a span of 11 bases. This CDR3 is 14 amino acids long. Here the CDR3 DNA reads TGTGCCAGCAGCTTAGATCCCGAGACGAACGAGCAGTACTTC. Protein product: CASSLDPETNEQYF.

This clonotype was observed a few times. V is TRBV5-1 and J is TRBJ2-2; 11 bases are a match to TRBD2. Germline trimming cut 2 bases from V and 6 bases from J; bases unmatched to any gene: 3. Germline CDR1 SGHRS, CDR2 YFSETQ. The CDR3 runs 15 residues. Written as DNA, the CDR3 is TGCGCCAGCAGCTTCCAACTAGCGGGAGCCGGGGAGCTGTTTTTT. It codes for CASSFQLAGAGELFF. The full variable domain, rest sourced from reference TRBV5-1 and TRBJ2-2, is KAGVTQTPRYLIKTRGQQVTLSCSPISGHRSVSWYQQTPGQGLQFLFEYFSETQRNKGNFPGRFSGRQFSNSRSEMNVSTLELGDSALYLCASSFQLAGAGELFFGEGSRLTVL.

This clonotype was seen repeatedly, ten times or more. The chain has TRBV19 and TRBJ2-5, with a possible D match to TRBD2 (5 bases). This CDR3 spans 16 amino acids. The germline gives CDR1 LNHDA, CDR2 SQIVND (reference sequence). Trimming stripped 4 bases from V and 5 bases from J, with 20 bases between. In DNA form, the CDR3 reads TGTGCCAGTAGTACCCTCCAGGCTAGCTGGGAGGAGACCCAGTACTTC. This sequence encodes CASSTLQASWEETQYF.

In its sample, this clonotype was seen many times. V and J are TRBV12-5 and TRBJ2-7; 12 bases line up with TRBD2. With 3 bases clipped from V and 3 bases from J, the junction kept 3 bases outside the gene matches. From germline, CDR1 is LGHNT and CDR2 FRNRAP. The CDR3 has 15 residues. CDR3 sequence: CASGFLTSGSYEQYF. The CDR3 DNA sequence: TGTGCTAGTGGTTTCTTGACTAGCGGGAGCTACGAGCAGTACTTC.

Here the CDR3 DNA reads TGTGCCAGCAGTTCGCTACTAGCGGGAGCACCCGATACGCAGTATTTT. Translated, it gives CASSSLLAGAPDTQYF. The chain combines TRBV6-2 or TRBV6-3 with TRBJ2-3, with 11 bases lining up with TRBD2. V shed 4 bases and J 6 bases; nucleotides not matched to a gene: 9. This CDR3 has 16 residues. The V gene's germline CDR1 is MNHEY and CDR2 SVGEGT.

In this sample, this clonotype turned up many times. The chain employs TRBV19 and TRBJ2-5, with TRBD2 matching 14 bases. This CDR3 comprises 15 residues. The J segment lost 5 bases and the V segment lost 7 bases, leaving 6 bases of the junction unmatched. Germline V gene sequence: CDR1 LNHDA, CDR2 SQIVND (reference sequence). The CDR3: CASNRLAGGPETQYF. In nucleotides, the CDR3 is TGTGCCAGTAACCGACTAGCGGGAGGGCCGGAGACCCAGTACTTC. Filled out from reference TRBV19 and TRBJ2-5, the complete variable domain reads DGGITQSPKYLFRKEGQNVTLSCEQNLNHDAMYWYRQDPGQGLRLIYYSQIVNDFQKGDIAEGYSVSREKKESFPLTVTSAQKNPTAFYLCASNRLAGGPETQYFGPGTRLLVL.

Notes on this clonotype: A clone one base away is much larger, so this may be a read error. V gene TRBV29-1 combines with J gene TRBJ1-5; 7 bases match TRBD1. The J call is doubtful: the DNA matches TRBJ2-3 better. In germline, CDR1 is SQVTM, CDR2 ANQGSEA. CDR3 length equals 13 residues. CDR3 coding DNA: TGCAGCGCCGGACAGGATAGCAATCAGCCCCAGTATTTT. Protein: CSAGQDSNQPQYF.